Included here is one TCR beta chain sequence, with context. The antigen is unknown. The record originates from a study of response to subunit inactivated influenza vaccine. Study-wide points: Every seasonal influenza vaccination brings in few new T cells, the authors suggested.

The V end lost 4 bases, the J end lost 0 bases, and 10 bases lay between the germline ends. Germline V gene lookup returns CDR1 ENHRY and CDR2 SYGVKD. The CDR3 runs to 15 residues. TCRdb ran MiXCR on the RT-PCR reads and lists one entry per CDR3 protein. The sample holds 700,000 to 900,000 distinct CDR3 sequences, about 20% seen once. The specimen comprised PBMCs from blood, sampled 5 days after vaccination. The chain carries TRBV10-3 and TRBJ1-3; TRBD1 is a possible D gene (5 bases). This receptor was obtained from a man aged 45-60 years who received an inactivated influenza vaccine. The CDR3, as DNA: TGTGCCATCAGTGTCGGGCAGGGCTCTGGAAACACCATATATTTT. It yields the protein CAISVGQGSGNTIYF.